This T cell receptor (beta chain) appears in the sequencing data of a study of cytomegalovirus exposure and HLA in healthy donors. The CDR3 is 18 residues long. V lost 2 bases and J lost 2, with 20 bases in between. Per germline, CDR1 LGHNT and CDR2 FRNRAP. In the PCR, 60 Vbeta and 13 Jbeta primers were used. As handled by the study authors: Some 11 million shared chains were among the about 80 million unique TCR beta chains that a later analysis counted. Method: immunoSEQ multiplex PCR; TCRdb's copy keeps in-frame clones and lacks some. The V and J calls and clone size come from that table; D and trimming were worked out from the DNA. Of 80,000 to 100,000 clones in the sample, over 55% were seen once.

The receptor's source is a woman aged 18-30 years in good health and CMV-seropositive. This chain uses TRBV12-5 with TRBJ2-3; D not resolved. The source material was PBMCs. The CDR3 DNA is TGTGCTAGTGGTTTGCCCCAAACAGAATACCCCCACACAGATACGCAGTATTTT. This encodes CASGLPQTEYPHTDTQYF. Full variable domain (rest looked up from reference TRBV12-5 and TRBJ2-3): DARVTQTPRHKVTEMGQEVTMRCQPILGHNTVFWYRQTMMQGLELLAYFRNRAPLDDSGMPKDRFSAEMPDATLATLKIQPSEPRDSAVYFCASGLPQTEYPHTDTQYFGPGTRLTVL.